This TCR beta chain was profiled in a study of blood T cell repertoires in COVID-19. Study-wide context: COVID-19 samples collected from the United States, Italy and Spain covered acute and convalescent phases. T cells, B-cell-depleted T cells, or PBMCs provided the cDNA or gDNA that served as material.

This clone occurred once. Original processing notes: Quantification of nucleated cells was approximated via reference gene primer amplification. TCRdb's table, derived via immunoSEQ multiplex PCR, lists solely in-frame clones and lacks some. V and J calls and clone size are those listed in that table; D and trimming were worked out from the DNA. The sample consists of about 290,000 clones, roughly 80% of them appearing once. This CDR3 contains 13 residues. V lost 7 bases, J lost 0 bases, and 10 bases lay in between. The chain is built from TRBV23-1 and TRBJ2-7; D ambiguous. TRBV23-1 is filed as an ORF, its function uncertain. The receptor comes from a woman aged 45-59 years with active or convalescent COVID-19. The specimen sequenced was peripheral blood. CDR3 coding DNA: TGCGCCAGCAATATCGGTGGCTCCTACGAGCAGTACTTC. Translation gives CASNIGGSYEQYF.